The rows below give T cell receptor beta chains drawn from one sample of a study of brain T cells in children with intractable seizures. The method was immunoSEQ multiplex PCR; TCRdb's version includes in-frame clones alone and lacks a portion of them. The table records 300,000 to 400,000 clones, roughly 92% of them present only once. Sequenced here: peripheral blood, sampled roughly 5 months after surgery. The receptors derive from a boy under two years old with tuberous sclerosis and intractable seizures. CDR3s include the opening cysteine and the closing phenylalanine or tryptophan. Fields, in order: D gene, V gene, clone size, J gene, CDR3 protein, CDR3 DNA. D genes are given only for firm matches. Clone size is given for some rows only: seen once, a few or many times, or a class if the clone is expanded.

TRBD2	TRBV4-2	.	TRBJ2-5	CASSQVDSGDFQETQYF	TGTGCCAGCAGCCAAGTCGATAGCGGGGACTTCCAAGAGACCCAGTACTTC
.	TRBV7-2	.	TRBJ1-6	CASSLTGLGSPLHF	TGTGCCAGCAGCTTAACGGGTTTGGGTTCACCCCTCCACTTT
TRBD1	TRBV28	.	TRBJ2-6	CASRPLGTGGADGANVLTF	TGTGCCAGCAGACCCCTTGGGACAGGGGGCGCAGATGGGGCCAACGTCCTGACTTTC
TRBD1	TRBV7-6	.	TRBJ1-2	CASSLAAGGWGGYTF	TGTGCCAGCAGCTTAGCTGCAGGGGGTTGGGGCGGCTACACCTTC
.	TRBV5-1	.	TRBJ1-4	CASSSNAIQTGFNEKLFF	TGCGCCAGCAGCTCGAATGCCATCCAAACAGGATTTAATGAAAAACTGTTTTTT
.	TRBV10-1	once	TRBJ2-1	CASRTAPGAWAYNEQFF	TGCGCCAGCAGAACGGCCCCTGGGGCCTGGGCCTACAATGAGCAGTTCTTC
TRBD2	TRBV30	.	TRBJ2-1	CSLAAYNEQFF	TGTAGTCTAGCGGCCTACAATGAGCAGTTCTTC
.	TRBV15	.	TRBJ1-2	CATSPRGFNYGYTF	TGTGCCACCAGCCCCAGGGGTTTTAACTATGGCTACACCTTC
TRBD2	TRBV9	.	TRBJ2-2	CASSVSSGRAGELFF	TGTGCCAGCAGCGTCTCTAGCGGGAGGGCCGGGGAGCTGTTTTTT
.	TRBV12-3/TRBV12-4	.	TRBJ2-1	CASSLNEQFF	TGTGCCAGCAGTCTCAATGAGCAGTTCTTC
.	TRBV27	.	TRBJ2-5	CASSPTGRQETQYF	TGTGCCAGCAGTCCAACGGGAAGACAAGAGACCCAGTACTTC
.	TRBV2	few	TRBJ2-7	CASNQGPHEQYF	TGTGCCAGCAACCAGGGCCCCCACGAGCAGTACTTC
.	TRBV9	.	TRBJ1-2	CASSLFPDSIYGYTF	TGTGCCAGCAGCCTATTCCCAGACAGTATCTATGGCTACACCTTC
.	TRBV2	.	TRBJ2-7	CASSALTGPYEQYF	TGTGCCAGCAGTGCCCTGACAGGTCCCTACGAGCAGTACTTC
.	TRBV30	.	TRBJ1-5	CAWSVQGQPQHF	TGTGCCTGGAGTGTACAGGGACAGCCCCAGCATTTT
.	TRBV5-6	.	TRBJ1-2	CASSSPGHYGYTF	TGTGCCAGCAGCTCTCCGGGGCACTATGGCTACACCTTC
.	TRBV5-1	.	TRBJ1-1	CASNLREPNTEAFF	TGCGCCAGCAACCTCAGGGAACCGAACACTGAAGCTTTCTTT
TRBD1	TRBV10-3	.	TRBJ1-2	CAIRGQGEGVLGYTF	TGTGCCATCAGAGGACAGGGGGAGGGCGTCTTAGGCTACACCTTC
.	TRBV28	once	TRBJ1-5	CASSIWGGQNQPQHF	TGTGCCAGCAGTATCTGGGGGGGCCAGAATCAGCCCCAGCATTTT
.	TRBV20-1	.	TRBJ1-2	CSAREGYGYTF	TGCAGTGCTAGAGAGGGCTATGGCTACACCTTC
TRBD2	TRBV29-1	.	TRBJ2-1	CSVGTSGSYNEQFF	TGCAGCGTTGGGACTAGCGGGAGCTACAATGAGCAGTTCTTC
TRBD1	TRBV5-6	.	TRBJ2-7	CASSYLDRLQYF	TGTGCCAGCAGCTACCTGGACAGGCTGCAGTACTTC
.	TRBV27	once	TRBJ2-7	CASSESLDYEQYF	TGTGCCAGCAGTGAGAGTCTTGACTACGAGCAGTACTTC
TRBD1	TRBV3-1/TRBV3-2	.	TRBJ1-2	CASSPARAGGLNYGYTF	TGTGCCAGCAGCCCGGCAAGGGCAGGGGGGCTTAACTATGGCTACACCTTC
.	TRBV19	.	TRBJ2-2	CASRKSRLTAGELFF	TGTGCCAGTAGGAAGAGTCGTTTGACCGCCGGGGAGCTGTTTTTT
.	TRBV2	.	TRBJ1-3	CAGRGDGNTIYF	TGTGCCGGCCGGGGGGATGGAAACACCATATATTTT
TRBD1	TRBV9	.	TRBJ1-1	CASSVETGVSDTEAFF	TGTGCCAGCAGCGTAGAGACAGGGGTTTCGGACACTGAAGCTTTCTTT